The 27 T cell receptor beta chains below all came from one sample that was sequenced in a study of post-analysis software for immune sequencing data. The TCR beta cDNA libraries contained unique molecular identifiers. TCRdb passed the PCR reads through MiXCR, listing each CDR3 protein once. The table records 430,000 or so distinct CDR3 sequences, about 40% of them present only once. The antigens of these receptors remain unknown. Findings of the study overall: Elevated frequency relative to controls characterized roughly five TRBV segments in patients, TRBV5-6, TRBV5-1 and TRBV20-1 among them.

The sequenced material came from blood. The source of these receptors is a girl aged 2 to 10 with multiple sclerosis.

This clonotype was detected a few times. The chain joins TRBV7-2 to TRBJ2-4; TRBD2 agrees at 7 bases. TRBJ2-7 explains the end of the DNA better; the J call may be wrong. Germline V lookup: CDR1 SGHTA, CDR2 FQGNSA. The CDR3 has 14 amino acids. CDR3: CASSPGTTAYEQYF. The CDR3 nucleotides read TGTGCCAGCAGCCCTGGGACTACCGCCTACGAGCAGTACTTC.

The rearrangement links TRBV20-1 to TRBJ2-7, with 15 nucleotides matching TRBD2. Judging by the DNA end, TRBJ2-5 fits better; the J call may be wrong. The germline V gene has CDR1 DFQATT and CDR2 SNEGSKA (reference sequence). The CDR3 covers 15 residues. The CDR3: CSWGLAGGWGKTQYF. CDR3 DNA sequence: TGCAGCTGGGGACTAGCGGGGGGTTGGGGTAAGACCCAGTACTTC.

This clonotype has just a few counts. The CDR3 DNA reads as TGCAGTGCTCCTCGACAGGGGATGGAGACCCAGTACTTC. Its protein is CSAPRQGMETQYF. V is TRBV20-1 and J is TRBJ2-5; 8 nucleotides line up with TRBD1. Germline CDR1 reads DFQATT; CDR2 reads SNEGSKA (reference sequence). This CDR3 has 13 amino acids. Trimming took 5 bases from V and 5 from J; bases not matched to a gene: 7.

The chain combines TRBV12-3 or TRBV12-4 with TRBJ1-3, with D unresolved. V gave up 3 bases and J gave up 4 bases, with 10 bases separating them. The CDR3 covers 14 residues. The CDR3 loop reads CASSFMGTGNTIYF. The CDR3 nucleotides are TGTGCCAGCAGTTTCATGGGTACGGGAAACACCATATATTTT.

The chain couples TRBV5-1 to TRBJ2-5, with D tentatively TRBD1 or TRBD2 (5 bases each). The germline V and J ends were trimmed by 5 bases and 5 bases, with 16 bases remaining between them. The CDR3 is 14 residues long. Germline V gene data show CDR1 as SGHRS and CDR2 as YFSETQ. This CDR3 is CASRQGTVRETQYF. DNA of the CDR3: TGCGCCAGCAGGCAAGGGACGGTGCGGGAGACCCAGTACTTC.

The gene calls are TRBV6-5 and TRBJ2-7; perhaps TRBD2 as D (6 bases). The V end lost 7 bases, the J end lost 7 bases, and 26 bases lay between the germline ends. The CDR3 sequence is 16 residues long. Germline values: CDR1 MNHEY, CDR2 SVGAGI. The CDR3 loop reads CASTSKGLPGEYEQYF. As DNA, the CDR3 is TGTGCCAGCACCTCTAAGGGCTTGCCGGGGGAGTATGAGCAGTACTTC.

The chain is built from TRBV28 and TRBJ2-5, with TRBD1 as a possible D gene (6 bases). The J call may be wrong; the DNA end is better matched by TRBJ2-1. The CDR3 has 12 amino acids. Germline loops: CDR1 MDHEN, CDR2 SYDVKM. The CDR3 DNA reads TGTGCCAGCATAGGACAGTTCGAGACCCAGTTCTTC. Its protein is CASIGQFETQFF.

The rearrangement links TRBV28 to TRBJ2-7; the D gene is possibly TRBD2 (6 bases). V lost 3 bases to trimming and J lost 5 bases, with 14 bases between them. The CDR3 totals 14 residues. CDR1 is MDHEN, CDR2 SYDVKM, per germline. CDR3 residues: CASSFHRGRDEQYF. The CDR3 DNA reads TGTGCCAGCAGTTTCCATCGGGGGAGAGACGAGCAGTACTTC.

In this sample, this clonotype turned up a few times. The V and J genes are TRBV3-1 and TRBJ1-5, with D uncertain. CDR3 length: 17 residues. The germline V and J ends were trimmed by 0 bases and 0 bases, with 12 bases remaining between them. Germline assignment: CDR1 LGHDT and CDR2 YNNKEL (reference sequence). This CDR3 reads CASSQDSRTDSNQPQHF. In DNA form, the CDR3 reads TGTGCCAGCAGCCAAGATAGTCGAACGGATAGCAATCAGCCCCAGCATTTT.

This clonotype was observed many times. The J gene is TRBJ2-7, the V gene TRBV11-2; unclear D gene. Germline-derived CDR1 and CDR2 are SGHAT and FQNNGV. This CDR3 region has 13 residues. The V end was cut by 0 bases, the J end by 4 bases, with 7 bases between. The CDR3 loop reads CASSLERGYEQYF. DNA for the CDR3: TGTGCCAGCAGCTTAGAACGCGGATACGAGCAGTACTTC. Full variable domain (rest looked up from reference TRBV11-2 and TRBJ2-7): EAGVAQSPRYKIIEKRQSVAFWCNPISGHATLYWYQQILGQGPKLLIQFQNNGVVDDSQLPKDRFSAERLKGVDSTLKIQPAKLEDSAVYLCASSLERGYEQYFGPGTRLTVT.

The genes are TRBV11-1 and TRBJ2-3; the D gene is possibly TRBD2 (6 bases). Trimming shortened V by 2 bases and J by 3 bases, and 21 bases separated the two germline ends. The CDR3 has 18 residues. CDR1 is SGHAT, CDR2 FQDESV, per germline (reference sequence). DNA of the CDR3: TGTGCCAGCAGCTTATATCTTGGCGGGGTCCTCGGGACAGATACGCAGTATTTT. Amino acids: CASSLYLGGVLGTDTQYF.

The chain couples TRBV7-9 to TRBJ1-2; TRBD1 matches 7 bases. This CDR3 spans 13 amino acids. The germline V gene has CDR1 SEHNR and CDR2 FQNEAQ (reference sequence). J gave up 3 bases and V 3 bases, and 1 base lay outside the gene matches. The CDR3, as DNA: TGTGCCAGCAGCTTTACAGGGGACTATGGCTACACCTTC. It specifies CASSFTGDYGYTF.

V usage is TRBV4-2 and J usage is TRBJ2-5; 7 bases agree with TRBD1. Unmatched junction bases numbered 9, after V lost 4 bases and J lost 1 base. CDR1 is LGHNA and CDR2 is YNFKEQ in the germline V gene. CDR3 size: 16 residues. CDR3 nucleotide sequence: TGTGCCAGCAGCCGGAACAGGGGTGTTGTCCAAGAGACCCAGTACTTC. As protein: CASSRNRGVVQETQYF.

This clonotype was detected only a few times. The rearrangement joins TRBV5-1 to TRBJ2-5; TRBD2 agrees at 7 bases. With the DNA end fitting TRBJ2-7 better, the J assignment may be wrong. Germline V gene sequence: CDR1 SGHRS, CDR2 YFSETQ. This CDR3 region has 14 residues. The CDR3 here is CASSFRGVSHEQYF. The CDR3 DNA sequence: TGCGCCAGCAGCTTCCGGGGGGTCTCGCACGAGCAGTACTTC.

In its sample, this clonotype was seen a few times. The chain recombines TRBV13 with TRBJ1-2, with 9 bases aligning to TRBD1. Germline V CDR1 and CDR2: PRHDT, FYEKMQ (reference sequence). This CDR3 comprises 15 residues. V shed 4 bases and J 3 bases; nucleotides not matched to a gene: 6. The CDR3 DNA reads as TGTGCCAGCAGCTGGTCGGGACAGGGATACTATGGCTACACCTTC. This translates into CASSWSGQGYYGYTF.

The chain combines TRBV2 with TRBJ2-1, with 8 bases lining up with TRBD2. Germline lookup yields CDR1 SNHLY and CDR2 FYNNEI. The CDR3 totals 14 residues. J gave up 9 bases and V 6 bases, and 10 bases lay outside the gene matches. This CDR3 reads CASRESGGTVEQFF. The CDR3 DNA is TGTGCCAGCAGGGAATCGGGGGGGACGGTTGAGCAGTTCTTC.

This chain joins TRBV19 and TRBJ2-1; TRBD2 might be the D (5 bases). Trimming took 5 bases from V and 3 from J, leaving 14 bases between them. CDR1 LNHDA and CDR2 SQIVND come from the germline V gene (reference sequence). The CDR3 has 15 amino acids. The CDR3 loop is CASSFGLLNYNEQFF. The CDR3 DNA follows: TGTGCCAGTAGTTTCGGACTGTTGAACTACAATGAGCAGTTCTTC.

The V call is TRBV20-1, the J call TRBJ2-7; D may be TRBD2 (5 bases). CDR3 length equals 13 residues. The ends were cut back, 2 bases at V and 0 bases at J, with 8 bases in the middle. CDR1 DFQATT and CDR2 SNEGSKA come from the germline V gene (reference sequence). The CDR3 DNA sequence: TGCAGTGCTAGAACGGGATACTCCTACGAGCAGTACTTC. This gives the protein CSARTGYSYEQYF.

CDR3 loop: CASSVELAGFYEQYF. The DNA for the CDR3 is TGTGCCAGCAGCGTAGAACTAGCGGGTTTCTACGAGCAGTACTTC. This sequence joins TRBV9 and TRBJ2-7; 9 nucleotides agree with TRBD2. The CDR3 length is 15 residues. Per germline, CDR1 SGDLS and CDR2 YYNGEE. V shed 0 bases and J 3 bases; nucleotides not matched to a gene: 4.

CDR3 in amino acids: CASSSFPGGYEQYF. The CDR3 bases are TGTGCCAGCAGTTCGTTCCCCGGAGGCTACGAGCAGTACTTC. The chain has TRBV28 and TRBJ2-7; maybe TRBD2 (5 bases). The germline gives CDR1 MDHEN, CDR2 SYDVKM. V lost 4 bases, J lost 3 bases, and 13 bases lay in between. CDR3 length equals 14 residues.

The V gene is TRBV6-5, the J gene TRBJ1-2, with D perhaps TRBD1 (6 bases). CDR3 length: 14 residues. Germline CDR1 reads MNHEY; CDR2 reads SVGAGI. Trimming removed 6 bases at V and 8 bases at J, with 19 bases between. CDR3 in DNA: TGTGCCAGCAGGGAGCTACGGGGGGCTGGAGGCTACACCTTC. Translation: CASRELRGAGGYTF.

This sequence joins TRBV7-2 and TRBJ2-7, with TRBD2 matching over 13 bases. J lost 2 bases, V lost 5 bases, and 12 bases had no gene match. This CDR3 is built from 18 residues. The germline gives CDR1 SGHTA, CDR2 FQGNSA. CDR3 nucleotides: TGTGCCAGCAGCGTAGTTAGCGGACTAGCGGGGGCGACCTACGAGCAGTACTTC. This translates into CASSVVSGLAGATYEQYF.

The rearrangement uses TRBV6-5 and TRBJ2-1; D is perhaps TRBD2 (5 bases). The germline V gene encodes CDR1 MNHEY and CDR2 SVGAGI. This CDR3 is built from 13 residues. With 2 bases removed from V and 5 bases from J, the gap between germline ends came to 7 bases. The chain's CDR3 is CASSYDYDNEQFF. The CDR3 nucleotides are TGTGCCAGCAGTTACGACTACGACAATGAGCAGTTCTTC.

The chain joins TRBV24-1 to TRBJ2-6; D ambiguous. The CDR3 contains 16 residues. The V and J ends lost 4 bases and 4 bases respectively, with 13 bases between them. Per the germline V gene, CDR1 is KGHDR and CDR2 is SFDVKD. The CDR3 DNA sequence: TGTGCCACCAGTGACCCAAGGTACGCCGGGGCCAACGTCCTGACTTTC. It encodes CATSDPRYAGANVLTF.

This chain uses TRBV6-6 with TRBJ2-1; the D gene could be TRBD1 or TRBD2 (5 bases each). CDR1 MNHNY and CDR2 SVGAGI come from the germline V gene (reference sequence). V gave up 6 bases and J gave up 5 bases, with 14 bases separating them. The CDR3 is made up of 14 amino acids. The CDR3 here is CASRTDQGDNEQFF. Here the CDR3 DNA reads TGTGCCAGCAGGACAGACCAGGGAGACAATGAGCAGTTCTTC.

The rearrangement joins TRBV11-2 to TRBJ2-4; 10 bases agree with TRBD1. The J call may not be correct, given that the DNA end is closer to TRBJ2-7. The CDR3 covers 17 residues. CDR1 is SGHAT and CDR2 is FQNNGV in the germline V gene. The CDR3 coding sequence is TGTGCCAGCAGCTTGATCCTGACGGGACAGGGGCCCTACGAGCAGTACTTC. Translated, it gives CASSLILTGQGPYEQYF.

This clonotype came up a few times. The chain couples TRBV29-1 to TRBJ2-4; D call uncertain. The CDR3 extends over 11 amino acids. Trimming took 6 bases from V and 5 from J, leaving 8 bases between them. Germline V CDR1 and CDR2: SQVTM, ANQGSEA. The CDR3 DNA is TGCAGCGTGGGCAGAGAAAACATTCAGTACTTC. Translation gives CSVGRENIQYF.